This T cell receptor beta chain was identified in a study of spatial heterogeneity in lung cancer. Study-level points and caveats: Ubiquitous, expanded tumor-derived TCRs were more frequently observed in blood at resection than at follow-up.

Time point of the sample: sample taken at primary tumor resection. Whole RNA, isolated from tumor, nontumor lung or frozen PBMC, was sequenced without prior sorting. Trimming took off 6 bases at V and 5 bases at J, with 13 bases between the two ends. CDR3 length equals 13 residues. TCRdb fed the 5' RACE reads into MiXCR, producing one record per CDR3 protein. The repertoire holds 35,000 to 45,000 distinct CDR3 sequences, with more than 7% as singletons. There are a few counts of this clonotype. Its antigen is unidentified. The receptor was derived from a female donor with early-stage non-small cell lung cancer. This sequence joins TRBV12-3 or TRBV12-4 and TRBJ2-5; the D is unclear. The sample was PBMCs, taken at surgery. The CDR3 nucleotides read TGTGCCAGCAGCCCCGACATCGTCGAGACCCAGTACTTC. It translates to CASSPDIVETQYF.